Listed here is a single T cell receptor (beta chain). These data originate in a study of OX40 agonist ivuxolimab in advanced cancers. Germline CDR1 is MRHNA and CDR2 is SNTAGT. V lost 0 bases and J lost 0; bases outside the gene matches: 3. The CDR3 loop spans 18 amino acids. Produced via immunoSEQ multiplex PCR; TCRdb's table is partial and in-frame only. The sample lists 25,000 to 35,000 clones; 70% to 90% were seen once. The V and J genes are TRBV6-4 and TRBJ2-6, with 9 bases lining up with TRBD1. The sequence was obtained from an adult with an advanced solid tumor such as melanoma, head and neck, liver or kidney cancer. The sample consisted of CD4+ or CD8+ T cells sorted from blood, taken in a trial of the OX40 agonist ivuxolimab. The CDR3 DNA follows: TGTGCCAGCAGTGACTCGGGACAGGGCCACTCTGGGGCCAACGTCCTGACTTTC. Translation: CASSDSGQGHSGANVLTF.